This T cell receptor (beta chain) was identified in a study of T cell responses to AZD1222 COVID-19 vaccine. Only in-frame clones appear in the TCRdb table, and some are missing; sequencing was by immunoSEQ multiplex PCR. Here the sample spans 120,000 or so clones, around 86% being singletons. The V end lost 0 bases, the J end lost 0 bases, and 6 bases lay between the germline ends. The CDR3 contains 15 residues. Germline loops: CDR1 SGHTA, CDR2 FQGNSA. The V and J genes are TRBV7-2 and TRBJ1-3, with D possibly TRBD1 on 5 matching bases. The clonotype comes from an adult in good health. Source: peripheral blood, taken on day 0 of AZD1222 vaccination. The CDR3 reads CASSLAGTSGNTIYF. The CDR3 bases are TGTGCCAGCAGCTTAGCAGGGACCTCTGGAAACACCATATATTTT.